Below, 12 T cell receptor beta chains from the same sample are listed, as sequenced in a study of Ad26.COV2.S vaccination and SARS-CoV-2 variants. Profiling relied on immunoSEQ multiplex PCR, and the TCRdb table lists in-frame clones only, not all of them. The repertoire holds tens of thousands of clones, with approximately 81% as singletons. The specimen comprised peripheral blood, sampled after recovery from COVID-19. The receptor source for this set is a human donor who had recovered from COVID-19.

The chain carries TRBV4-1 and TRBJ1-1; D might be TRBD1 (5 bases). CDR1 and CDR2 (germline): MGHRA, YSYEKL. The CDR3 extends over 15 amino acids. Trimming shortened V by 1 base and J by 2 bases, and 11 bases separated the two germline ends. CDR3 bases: TGCGCCAGCAGCCAAGGAGTCAGGGTTAACACTGAAGCTTTCTTT. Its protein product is CASSQGVRVNTEAFF.

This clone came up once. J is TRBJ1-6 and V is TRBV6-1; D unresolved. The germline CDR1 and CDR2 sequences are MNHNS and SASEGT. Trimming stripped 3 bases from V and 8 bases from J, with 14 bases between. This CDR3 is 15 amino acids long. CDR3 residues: CASSDPTRVDSPLHF. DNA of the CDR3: TGTGCCAGCAGTGACCCTACAAGGGTCGATTCACCCCTCCACTTT.

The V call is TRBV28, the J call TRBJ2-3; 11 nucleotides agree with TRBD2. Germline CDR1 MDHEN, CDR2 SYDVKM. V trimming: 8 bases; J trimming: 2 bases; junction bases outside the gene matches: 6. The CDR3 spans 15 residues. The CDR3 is CASQTSGAHTDTQYF. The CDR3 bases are TGTGCCAGCCAGACTAGCGGGGCCCACACAGATACGCAGTATTTT.

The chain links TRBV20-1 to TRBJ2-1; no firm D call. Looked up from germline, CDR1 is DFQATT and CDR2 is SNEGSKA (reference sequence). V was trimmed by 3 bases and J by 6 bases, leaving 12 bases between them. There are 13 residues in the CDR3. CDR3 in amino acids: CSASFLGSNEQFF. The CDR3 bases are TGCAGTGCTAGTTTCTTGGGTTCCAATGAGCAGTTCTTC.

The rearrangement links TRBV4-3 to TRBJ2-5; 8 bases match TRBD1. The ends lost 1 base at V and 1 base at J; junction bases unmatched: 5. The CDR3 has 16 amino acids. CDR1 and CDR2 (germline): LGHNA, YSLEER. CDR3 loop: CASSQVPGQGQETQYF. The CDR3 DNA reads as TGCGCCAGCAGCCAAGTCCCCGGACAGGGCCAAGAGACCCAGTACTTC.

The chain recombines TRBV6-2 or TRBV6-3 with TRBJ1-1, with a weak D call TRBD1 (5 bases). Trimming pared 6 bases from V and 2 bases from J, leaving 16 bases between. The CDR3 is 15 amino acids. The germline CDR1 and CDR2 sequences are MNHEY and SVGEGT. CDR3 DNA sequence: TGTGCCAGCAGCCAACCCAGGGAGGTAAACACTGAAGCTTTCTTT. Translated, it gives CASSQPREVNTEAFF.

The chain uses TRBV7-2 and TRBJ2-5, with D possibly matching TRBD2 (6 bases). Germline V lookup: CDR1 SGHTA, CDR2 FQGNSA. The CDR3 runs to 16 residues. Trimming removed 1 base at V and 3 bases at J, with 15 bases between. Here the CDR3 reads CASSLDPTGGEETQYF. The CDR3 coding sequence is TGTGCCAGCAGCTTAGACCCGACGGGCGGGGAAGAGACCCAGTACTTC.

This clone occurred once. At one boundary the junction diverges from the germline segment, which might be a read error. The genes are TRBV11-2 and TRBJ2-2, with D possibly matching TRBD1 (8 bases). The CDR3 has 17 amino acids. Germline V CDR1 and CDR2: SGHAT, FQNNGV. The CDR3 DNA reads TGTGCCAGCAGCCTAGACAGGGGAGGGGGTTACACCGGGGAGCTGTTTTTT. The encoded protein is CASSLDRGGGYTGELFF.

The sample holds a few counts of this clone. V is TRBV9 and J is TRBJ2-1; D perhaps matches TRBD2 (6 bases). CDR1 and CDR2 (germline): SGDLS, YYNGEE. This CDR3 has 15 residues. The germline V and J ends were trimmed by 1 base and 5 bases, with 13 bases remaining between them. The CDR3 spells CASSVTSTSHNEQFF. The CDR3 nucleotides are TGTGCCAGCAGCGTAACTAGCACCAGCCACAATGAGCAGTTCTTC. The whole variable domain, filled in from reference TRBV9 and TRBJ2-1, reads DSGVTQTPKHLITATGQRVTLRCSPRSGDLSVYWYQQSLDQGLQFLIQYYNGEERAKGNILERFSAQQFPDLHSELNLSSLELGDSALYFCASSVTSTSHNEQFFGPGTRLTVL.

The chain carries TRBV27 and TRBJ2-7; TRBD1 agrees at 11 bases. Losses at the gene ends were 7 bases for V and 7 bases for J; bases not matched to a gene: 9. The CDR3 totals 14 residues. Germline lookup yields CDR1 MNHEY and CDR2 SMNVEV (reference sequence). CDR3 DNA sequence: TGTGCCAGCACCCTCCTCCGGGACAGGGGGGAGCAGTACTTC. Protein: CASTLLRDRGEQYF.

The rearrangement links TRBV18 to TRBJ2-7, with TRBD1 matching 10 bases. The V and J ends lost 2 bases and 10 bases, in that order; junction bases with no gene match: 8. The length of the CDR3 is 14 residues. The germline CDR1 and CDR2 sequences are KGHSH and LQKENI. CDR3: CASSPGGTGVRQYF. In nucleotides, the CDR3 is TGTGCCAGCTCACCAGGAGGGACAGGGGTTCGTCAGTACTTC.

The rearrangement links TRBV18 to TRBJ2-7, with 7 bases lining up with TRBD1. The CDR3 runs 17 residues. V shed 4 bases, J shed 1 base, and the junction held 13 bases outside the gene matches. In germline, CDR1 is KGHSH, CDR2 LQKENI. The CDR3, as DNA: TGTGCCAGCTCACATCCAACGACAGGGAAGGAATCCTACGAGCAGTACTTC. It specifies CASSHPTTGKESYEQYF.